The rows below give T cell receptor beta chains drawn from one sample of a study of blood T cell repertoires in COVID-19. The assay was immunoSEQ multiplex PCR, and TCRdb's table has in-frame clones only and misses some. Here the sample spans over 7,000 clones, roughly 80% being singletons. The sequencing sample was made of peripheral blood. Source of these receptors: a human donor in a cohort sampled during active COVID-19. CDR3s include the opening cysteine and the closing phenylalanine or tryptophan.

v_call cdr3_aa
TRBV7-9 CASSWGQGEGQPQHF
TRBV29-1 CSVEGGRGNEQFF
TRBV25-1 CATQDRTSYEQYF
TRBV10-3 CAIRQGADTEAFF
TRBV28 CASSPTPSGGIHDQYF
TRBV18 CASSPGRGYNEQFF
TRBV7-9 CASSWGQGEADIQYF
TRBV9 CASSAGPLPSYEQYF
TRBV6-2/TRBV6-3 CASSPGTVGQPQHF
TRBV5-5 CASSLEGLDLGYEQFF
TRBV18 CASSPPGQGIYEQYF
TRBV2 CASSEGPSGGHETQYF
TRBV4-1 CASSQDPLTGTSGYTF
TRBV30 CAWSVLPGDGASPLHF
TRBV6-5 CASTRTGVRYEQYF
TRBV9 CASSVGAANTGELFF
TRBV6-5 CASSSGQGTNSPLHF
TRBV6-2/TRBV6-3 CASSYKGALSGYTF
TRBV9 CASSVGPGDNYGYTF
TRBV21-1 CASSKWVRQGPNEKLFF
TRBV9 CASSARPGQGADTQYF
TRBV19 CASSIPGNYGYTF
TRBV27 CASSRGWGEDYGYTF
TRBV9 CASSVDDGGLAGNNEQFF
TRBV11-2 CASSRGQGRTSSGNTIYF
TRBV6-1 CASSEGVTIYF
TRBV5-8 CASSNDGQGRPEAFF
TRBV7-2 CASSLASQGIGTSATGELFF
TRBV19 CASRRTRARAGELFF
TRBV29-1 CSVEEGSGQEQFF
TRBV11-3 CASSLTGANTGELFF
TRBV29-1 CSVGPSGGRSEQYF
TRBV3-1/TRBV3-2 CASSPRQVGPPYNEQFF
TRBV18 CASSPPPGSESGELFF
TRBV24-1 CATSDSATASNQPQHF
TRBV5-1 CASSPQTSGVYNEQFF